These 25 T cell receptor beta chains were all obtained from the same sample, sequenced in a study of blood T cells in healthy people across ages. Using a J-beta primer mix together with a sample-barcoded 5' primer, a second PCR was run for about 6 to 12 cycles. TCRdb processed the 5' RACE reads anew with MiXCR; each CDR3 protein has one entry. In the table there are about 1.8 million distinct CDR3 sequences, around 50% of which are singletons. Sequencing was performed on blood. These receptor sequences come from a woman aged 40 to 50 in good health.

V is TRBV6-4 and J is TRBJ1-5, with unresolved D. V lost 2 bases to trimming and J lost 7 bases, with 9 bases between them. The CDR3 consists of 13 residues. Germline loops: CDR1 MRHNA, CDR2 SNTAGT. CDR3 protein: CASSDRVWQPQHF. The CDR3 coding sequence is TGTGCCAGCAGTGACAGGGTGTGGCAGCCCCAGCATTTT.

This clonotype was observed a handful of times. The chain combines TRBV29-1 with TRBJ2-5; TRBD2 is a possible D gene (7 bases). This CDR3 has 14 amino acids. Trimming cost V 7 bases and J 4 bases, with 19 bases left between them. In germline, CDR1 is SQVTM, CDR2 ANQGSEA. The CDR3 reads CSESTGGGGETQYF. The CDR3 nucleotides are TGCAGCGAGAGCACAGGAGGGGGGGGAGAGACCCAGTACTTC. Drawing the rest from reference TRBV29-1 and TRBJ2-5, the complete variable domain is SAVISQKPSRDICQRGTSLTIQCQVDSQVTMMFWYRQQPGQSLTLIATANQGSEATYESGFVIDKFPISRPNLTFSTLTVSNMSPEDSSIYLCSESTGGGGETQYFGPGTRLLVL.

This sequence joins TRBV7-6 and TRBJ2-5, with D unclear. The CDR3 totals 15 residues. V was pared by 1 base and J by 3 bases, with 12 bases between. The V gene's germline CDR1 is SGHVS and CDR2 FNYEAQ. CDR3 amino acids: CASSLGALGKETQYF. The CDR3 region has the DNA TGTGCCAGCAGCTTAGGGGCGTTGGGTAAAGAGACCCAGTACTTC.

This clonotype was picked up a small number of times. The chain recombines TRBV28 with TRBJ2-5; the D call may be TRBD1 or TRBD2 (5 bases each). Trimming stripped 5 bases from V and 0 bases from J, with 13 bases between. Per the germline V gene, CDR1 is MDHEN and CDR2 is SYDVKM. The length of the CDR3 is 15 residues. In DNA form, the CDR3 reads TGTGCCAGCAGTAAGGGACGGGCGTACCAAGAGACCCAGTACTTC. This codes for CASSKGRAYQETQYF.

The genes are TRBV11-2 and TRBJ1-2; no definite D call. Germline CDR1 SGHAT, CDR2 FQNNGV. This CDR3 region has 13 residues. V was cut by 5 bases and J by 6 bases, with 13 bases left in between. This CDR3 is CASSTAERDGYTF. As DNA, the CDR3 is TGTGCCAGCAGCACAGCAGAACGGGATGGCTACACCTTC. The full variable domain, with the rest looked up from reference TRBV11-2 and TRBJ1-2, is EAGVAQSPRYKIIEKRQSVAFWCNPISGHATLYWYQQILGQGPKLLIQFQNNGVVDDSQLPKDRFSAERLKGVDSTLKIQPAKLEDSAVYLCASSTAERDGYTFGSGTRLTVV.

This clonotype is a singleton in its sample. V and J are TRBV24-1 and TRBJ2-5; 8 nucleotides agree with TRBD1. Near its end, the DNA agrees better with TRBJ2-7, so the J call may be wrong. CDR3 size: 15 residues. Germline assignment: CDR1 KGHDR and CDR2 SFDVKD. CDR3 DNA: TGTGCCACCAGTGATCCGACTCAGGGGGCTTACGAGCAGTACTTC. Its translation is CATSDPTQGAYEQYF.

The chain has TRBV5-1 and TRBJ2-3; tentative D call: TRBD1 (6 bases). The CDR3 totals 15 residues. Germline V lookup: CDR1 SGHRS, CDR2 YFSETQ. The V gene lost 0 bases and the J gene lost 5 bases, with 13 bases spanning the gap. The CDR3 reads CASSLGAGDGDTQYF. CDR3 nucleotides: TGCGCCAGCAGCTTGGGAGCAGGGGATGGAGATACGCAGTATTTT.

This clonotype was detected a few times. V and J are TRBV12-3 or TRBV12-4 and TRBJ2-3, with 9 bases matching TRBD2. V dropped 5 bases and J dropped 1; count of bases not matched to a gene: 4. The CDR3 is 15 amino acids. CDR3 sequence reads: CASSGSSGGTDTQYF. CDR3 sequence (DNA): TGTGCCAGCAGTGGGTCTAGCGGGGGCACAGATACGCAGTATTTT.

The CDR3: CASIGQSSYNEQYF. Here the CDR3 DNA reads TGTGCCAGCATAGGACAATCCTCCTACAATGAGCAGTACTTC. This chain joins TRBV6-1 and TRBJ2-4; possibly TRBD1 for D (5 bases). The CDR3 sequence is 14 residues long. Germline V lookup: CDR1 MNHNS, CDR2 SASEGT. The germline V and J ends were trimmed by 7 bases and 13 bases, with 23 bases remaining between them.

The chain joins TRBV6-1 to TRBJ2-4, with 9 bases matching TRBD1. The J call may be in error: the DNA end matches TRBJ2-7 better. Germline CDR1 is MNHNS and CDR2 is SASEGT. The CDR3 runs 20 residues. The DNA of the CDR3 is TGTGCCAGCAGTGAAGGAGTCATTGGAATCCGGGACAGGGAATCCTACGAGCAGTACTTC. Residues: CASSEGVIGIRDRESYEQYF.

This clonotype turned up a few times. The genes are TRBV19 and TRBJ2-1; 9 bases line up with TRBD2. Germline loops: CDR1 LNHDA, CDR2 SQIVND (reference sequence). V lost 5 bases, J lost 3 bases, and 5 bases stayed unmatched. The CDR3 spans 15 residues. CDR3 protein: CASSQKRGVYNEQFF. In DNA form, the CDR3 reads TGTGCCAGTAGTCAAAAGCGGGGGGTCTACAATGAGCAGTTCTTC.

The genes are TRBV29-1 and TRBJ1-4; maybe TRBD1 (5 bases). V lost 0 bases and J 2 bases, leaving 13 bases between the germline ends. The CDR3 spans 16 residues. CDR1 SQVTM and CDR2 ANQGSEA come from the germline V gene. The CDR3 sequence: CSVEDSWGRTNEKLFF. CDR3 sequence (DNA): TGCAGCGTTGAAGATAGTTGGGGGAGGACTAATGAAAAACTGTTTTTT.

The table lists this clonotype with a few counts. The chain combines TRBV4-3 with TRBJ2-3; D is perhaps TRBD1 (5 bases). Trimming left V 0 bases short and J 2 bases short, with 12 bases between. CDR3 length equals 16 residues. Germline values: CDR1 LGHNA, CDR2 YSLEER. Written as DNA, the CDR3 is TGCGCCAGCAGCCAAGACTGGCAGGGCGCCACAGATACGCAGTATTTT. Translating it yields CASSQDWQGATDTQYF.

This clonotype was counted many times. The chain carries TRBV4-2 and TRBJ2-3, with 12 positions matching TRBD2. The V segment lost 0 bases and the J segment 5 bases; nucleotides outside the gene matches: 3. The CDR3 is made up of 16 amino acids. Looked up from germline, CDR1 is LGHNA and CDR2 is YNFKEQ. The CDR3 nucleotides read TGTGCCAGCAGCCAAGAACTAGCGGGGGGAGGAGATACGCAGTATTTT. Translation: CASSQELAGGGDTQYF.

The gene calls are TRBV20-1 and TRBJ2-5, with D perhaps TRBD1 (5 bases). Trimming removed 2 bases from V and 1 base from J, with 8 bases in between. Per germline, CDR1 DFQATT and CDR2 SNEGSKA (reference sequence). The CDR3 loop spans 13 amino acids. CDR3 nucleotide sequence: TGCAGTGCTAGACAGGGCCCCCAAGAGACCCAGTACTTC. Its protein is CSARQGPQETQYF.

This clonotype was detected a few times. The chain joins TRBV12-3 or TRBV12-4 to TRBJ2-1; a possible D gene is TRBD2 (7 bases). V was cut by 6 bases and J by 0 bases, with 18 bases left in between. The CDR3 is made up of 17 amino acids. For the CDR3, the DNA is TGTGCCAGCAGACATGCGTGGGGGGGCGCCTCCTACAATGAGCAGTTCTTC. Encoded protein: CASRHAWGGASYNEQFF.

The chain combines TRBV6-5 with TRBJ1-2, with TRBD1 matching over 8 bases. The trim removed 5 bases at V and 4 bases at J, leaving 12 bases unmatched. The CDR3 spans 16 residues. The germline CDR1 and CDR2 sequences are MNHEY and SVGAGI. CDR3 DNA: TGTGCCAGCAGTCCCGACGGGGCAGGGGGCTTCTATGGCTACACCTTC. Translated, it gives CASSPDGAGGFYGYTF.

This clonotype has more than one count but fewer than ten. CDR3 amino acids: CASSVEGRGGYGYTF. The DNA for the CDR3 is TGTGCCAGCAGCGTAGAAGGCAGGGGAGGCTATGGCTACACCTTC. The V gene is TRBV9, the J gene TRBJ1-2; TRBD1 is a possible D gene (6 bases). This CDR3 is 15 amino acids long. V was cut by 0 bases and J by 4 bases, with 13 bases left in between. CDR1 and CDR2 from the germline V gene are SGDLS and YYNGEE. Based on the CDR3 plus reference TRBV9 and TRBJ1-2, the full variable domain is DSGVTQTPKHLITATGQRVTLRCSPRSGDLSVYWYQQSLDQGLQFLIQYYNGEERAKGNILERFSAQQFPDLHSELNLSSLELGDSALYFCASSVEGRGGYGYTFGSGTRLTVV.

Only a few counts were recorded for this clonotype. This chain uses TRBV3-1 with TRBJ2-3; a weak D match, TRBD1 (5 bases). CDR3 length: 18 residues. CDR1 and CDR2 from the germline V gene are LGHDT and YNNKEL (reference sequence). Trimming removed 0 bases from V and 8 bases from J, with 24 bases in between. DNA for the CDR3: TGTGCCAGCAGCCAAGATCTCTTGGATAACGTCCTAGGGGTTACGCAGTATTTT. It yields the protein CASSQDLLDNVLGVTQYF.

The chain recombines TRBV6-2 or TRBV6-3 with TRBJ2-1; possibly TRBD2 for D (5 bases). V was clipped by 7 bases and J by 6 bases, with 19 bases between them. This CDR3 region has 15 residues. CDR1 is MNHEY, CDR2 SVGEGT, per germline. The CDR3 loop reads CASTLDRAGGNEQFF. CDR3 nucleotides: TGTGCCAGCACCCTCGATCGGGCGGGCGGCAATGAGCAGTTCTTC.

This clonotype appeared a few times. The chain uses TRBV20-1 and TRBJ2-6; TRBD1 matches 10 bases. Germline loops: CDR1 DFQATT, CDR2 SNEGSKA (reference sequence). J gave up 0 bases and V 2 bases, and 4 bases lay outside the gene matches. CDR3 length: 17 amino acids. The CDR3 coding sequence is TGCAGTGCTAGACACCGGGACAGGGGCTCTGGGGCCAACGTCCTGACTTTC. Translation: CSARHRDRGSGANVLTF.

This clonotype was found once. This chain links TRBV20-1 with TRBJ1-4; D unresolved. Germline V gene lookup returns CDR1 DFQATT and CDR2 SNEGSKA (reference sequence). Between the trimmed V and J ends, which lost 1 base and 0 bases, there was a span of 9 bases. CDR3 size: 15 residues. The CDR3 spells CSARGWQTTNEKLFF. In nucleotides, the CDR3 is TGCAGTGCTAGAGGTTGGCAGACAACTAATGAAAAACTGTTTTTT.

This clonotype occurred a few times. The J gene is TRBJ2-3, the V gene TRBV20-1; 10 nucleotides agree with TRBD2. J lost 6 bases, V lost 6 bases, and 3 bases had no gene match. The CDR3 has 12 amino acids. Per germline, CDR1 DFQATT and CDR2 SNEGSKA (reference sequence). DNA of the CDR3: TGCAGTGCCAGTAGCGGGGGGGATACGCAGTATTTT. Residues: CSASSGGDTQYF.

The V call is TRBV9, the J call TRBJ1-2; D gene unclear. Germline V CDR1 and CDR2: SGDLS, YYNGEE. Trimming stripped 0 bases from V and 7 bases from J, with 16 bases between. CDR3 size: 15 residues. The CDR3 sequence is CASSVVTGDLRGYTF. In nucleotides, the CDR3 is TGTGCCAGCAGCGTAGTTACCGGGGATTTACGTGGCTACACCTTC.

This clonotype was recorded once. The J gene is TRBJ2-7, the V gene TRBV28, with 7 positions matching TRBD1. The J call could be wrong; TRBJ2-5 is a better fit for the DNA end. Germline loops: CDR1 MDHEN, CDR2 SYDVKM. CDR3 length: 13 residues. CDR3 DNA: TGTGCCAGCAAGATCGACAGGGAGGAGACCCAGTACTTC. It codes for CASKIDREETQYF.